Each of the 24 T cell receptor beta chains below was sequenced from the same sample in a study of blood T cell repertoires in COVID-19. TCRdb's copy holds only in-frame clones and misses some; the assay was immunoSEQ multiplex PCR. The repertoire holds about 80,000 clones, with roughly 85% as singletons. The sample was peripheral blood. These TCRs come from a man over 45 with COVID-19, enrolled during active disease.

This chain links TRBV2 with TRBJ1-4; D possibly corresponds to TRBD1 (6 bases). V was pared by 3 bases and J by 1 base, with 6 bases between. The CDR3 is 14 amino acids. The V gene's germline CDR1 is SNHLY and CDR2 FYNNEI. CDR3 sequence reads: CASSDRGTNEKLFF. The CDR3 nucleotides read TGTGCCAGCAGTGACAGGGGAACTAATGAAAAACTGTTTTTT. Based on the CDR3 plus reference TRBV2 and TRBJ1-4, the full variable domain is EPEVTQTPSHQVTQMGQEVILRCVPISNHLYFYWYRQILGQKVEFLVSFYNNEISEKSEIFDDQFSVERPDGSNFTLKIRSTKLEDSAMYFCASSDRGTNEKLFFGSGTQLSVL.

The rearrangement uses TRBV3-1 (or the pseudogene TRBV3-2) and TRBJ2-3; possibly TRBD2 for D (5 bases). The germline V and J ends were trimmed by 6 bases and 6 bases, with 7 bases remaining between them. The V gene's germline CDR1 is LGHDT and CDR2 YNNKEL (reference sequence). The CDR3 has 11 residues. The CDR3 spells CASRLADTQYF. The CDR3 nucleotides read TGTGCCAGCAGGTTAGCGGATACGCAGTATTTT.

The genes are TRBV28 and TRBJ2-3; possibly TRBD2 for D (6 bases). The ends were cut back, 8 bases at V and 3 bases at J, with 12 bases in the middle. The CDR3 is made up of 13 amino acids. Germline lookup yields CDR1 MDHEN and CDR2 SYDVKM. CDR3 loop: CASGPSGTDTQYF. The CDR3 nucleotides read TGTGCCAGCGGCCCGAGCGGGACAGATACGCAGTATTTT.

The V and J genes are TRBV12-5 and TRBJ2-7; possibly TRBD1 for D (5 bases). The CDR3 runs to 15 residues. Per the germline V gene, CDR1 is LGHNT and CDR2 is FRNRAP. Trimming stripped 5 bases from V and 2 bases from J, with 16 bases between. CDR3 nucleotides: TGTGCTAGTGGTACTGACAGAATCTACCCCTACGAGCAGTACTTC. This codes for CASGTDRIYPYEQYF.

The chain combines TRBV4-1 with TRBJ2-2; 12 positions agree with TRBD2. CDR1 is MGHRA and CDR2 is YSYEKL in the germline V gene. This CDR3 spans 19 amino acids. V was pared by 2 bases and J by 4 bases, with 11 bases of the junction left unmatched. The CDR3 coding sequence is TGCGCCAGCAGCCAAATGCGGGCTAGCGGGAGGGCCGGCACCGGGGAGCTGTTTTTT. It translates to CASSQMRASGRAGTGELFF.

The chain recombines TRBV4-1 with TRBJ2-5, with D tentatively TRBD2 (6 bases). The V gene lost 5 bases and the J gene lost 0 bases, with 10 bases spanning the gap. From germline, CDR1 is MGHRA and CDR2 YSYEKL. The length of the CDR3 is 14 residues. The CDR3 loop reads CASSWRDYQETQYF. In nucleotides, the CDR3 is TGCGCCAGCAGCTGGCGGGATTACCAAGAGACCCAGTACTTC.

The J gene is TRBJ1-2, the V gene TRBV6-5, with TRBD1 matching over 7 bases. Germline V gene lookup returns CDR1 MNHEY and CDR2 SVGAGI. With V trimmed by 8 bases and J by 7 bases, 16 bases remained unmatched. The CDR3 covers 15 residues. The CDR3 bases are TGTGCCAGCGTCAGGGTAACAGGGGCTCTGCGTGGCTACACCTTC. Translation: CASVRVTGALRGYTF.

The CDR3 region is CASTPERTTDTQYF. The CDR3 DNA follows: TGTGCCAGCACCCCGGAGCGGACCACAGATACGCAGTATTTT. This sequence joins TRBV7-2 and TRBJ2-3, with D possibly matching TRBD2 (5 bases). V was clipped by 7 bases and J by 2 bases, with 13 bases between them. Germline V gene data show CDR1 as SGHTA and CDR2 as FQGNSA. The CDR3 sequence is 14 residues long.

The chain couples TRBV3-1 (or the pseudogene TRBV3-2) to TRBJ2-3; possible D gene TRBD1, 6 bases. Germline-derived CDR1 and CDR2 are LGHDT and YNNKEL (reference sequence). The CDR3 has 15 amino acids. Trimming stripped 4 bases from V and 1 base from J, with 12 bases between. The CDR3: CASSPRGGGTDTQYF. CDR3 DNA: TGTGCCAGCAGCCCGAGAGGGGGTGGCACAGATACGCAGTATTTT.

The V gene is TRBV6-5, the J gene TRBJ2-1, with D possibly being TRBD1 (6 bases). CDR3 length equals 15 residues. Trimming took off 5 bases at V and 0 bases at J, with 11 bases between the two ends. The V gene's germline CDR1 is MNHEY and CDR2 SVGAGI. CDR3 in amino acids: CASSHRAGSYNEQFF. CDR3 sequence (DNA): TGTGCCAGCAGTCACAGGGCCGGCTCCTACAATGAGCAGTTCTTC.

The rearrangement links TRBV4-2 to TRBJ2-7; 12 nucleotides match TRBD2. The trim removed 1 base at V and 4 bases at J, leaving 2 bases unmatched. Germline V gene lookup returns CDR1 LGHNA and CDR2 YNFKEQ. There are 15 residues in the CDR3. The CDR3 DNA is TGTGCCAGCAGCCAAGGACTAGCGGGAGTGTACGAGCAGTACTTC. Its translation: CASSQGLAGVYEQYF.

V and J are TRBV30 and TRBJ2-7, with a tentative D call TRBD2 (6 bases). V was clipped by 5 bases and J by 7 bases, with 21 bases between them. There are 14 residues in the CDR3. Germline CDR1 is GTSNPN and CDR2 is SVGIG (reference sequence). CDR3 DNA: TGTGCCTGGGCGAGGAGGGACTTCGGTAGTGAGCAGTACTTC. Translation: CAWARRDFGSEQYF.

This chain connects TRBV5-5 to TRBJ2-1; 11 bases are a match to TRBD2. The trim removed 0 bases at V and 6 bases at J, leaving 14 bases unmatched. This CDR3 comprises 19 residues. CDR1 SGHKS and CDR2 YYEKEE come from the germline V gene (reference sequence). CDR3 bases: TGTGCCAGCAGCTTGGGGGGGCCGCCACTAGCGGGAGTGGGCAATGAGCAGTTCTTC. It specifies CASSLGGPPLAGVGNEQFF.

V usage is TRBV7-2 and J usage is TRBJ2-5; TRBD1 agrees at 7 bases. With 0 bases clipped from V and 1 base from J, the junction kept 5 bases outside the gene matches. This CDR3 is built from 16 residues. Germline CDR1 SGHTA, CDR2 FQGNSA. The chain's CDR3 is CASSLASSGGQETQYF. The DNA for the CDR3 is TGTGCCAGCAGCTTAGCGAGCTCAGGGGGCCAAGAGACCCAGTACTTC.

The chain uses TRBV12-3 or TRBV12-4 and TRBJ1-2; the D gene is possibly TRBD1 (5 bases). V shed 9 bases and J shed 6 bases, with 17 bases lying between them. The CDR3 has 13 residues. The CDR3 nucleotides read TGTGCCAGACCCCACCCTCAGGGAAATGGCTACACCTTC. Its translation: CARPHPQGNGYTF.

This CDR3 reads CASSLARGPYEQYF. Here the CDR3 DNA reads TGTGCCAGCAGCTTAGCCAGGGGACCATACGAGCAGTACTTC. The chain uses TRBV7-2 and TRBJ2-7; D perhaps matches TRBD1 (6 bases). Germline lookup yields CDR1 SGHTA and CDR2 FQGNSA. V lost 0 bases, J lost 4 bases, and 10 bases lay in between. This CDR3 has 14 residues.

The V call is TRBV9, the J call TRBJ2-2, with TRBD2 matching 12 bases. The CDR3 is 17 amino acids. From germline, CDR1 is SGDLS and CDR2 YYNGEE. The V gene end was trimmed by 0 bases and the J gene end by 4 bases; junction bases not matched to a gene: 4. For the CDR3, the DNA is TGTGCCAGCAGCGTAGGAGGACTAGCGGGGATCACCGGGGAGCTGTTTTTT. Encoded protein: CASSVGGLAGITGELFF.

The gene calls are TRBV5-6 and TRBJ1-2; D remains unclear. Per the germline V gene, CDR1 is SGHDT and CDR2 is YYEEEE. V was pared by 4 bases and J by 0 bases, with 10 bases between. The CDR3 contains 14 residues. CDR3 nucleotide sequence: TGTGCCAGCAGCCTTCGCGGGGCTAACTATGGCTACACCTTC. Protein: CASSLRGANYGYTF.

V is TRBV4-3 and J is TRBJ2-6; TRBD1 matches 7 bases. With V trimmed by 0 bases and J by 1 base, 6 bases remained unmatched. Looked up from germline, CDR1 is LGHNA and CDR2 is YSLEER. The CDR3 covers 18 residues. The CDR3 bases are TGCGCCAGCAGCCAAGAGGGACAGTTGGGATCTGGGGCCAACGTCCTGACTTTC. Translated: CASSQEGQLGSGANVLTF.

This chain uses TRBV30 with TRBJ2-3; D is undetermined. Germline assignment: CDR1 GTSNPN and CDR2 SVGIG (reference sequence). With 8 bases removed from V and 2 bases from J, the gap between germline ends came to 14 bases. This CDR3 region has 13 residues. The CDR3 nucleotides are TGTGCCAGCGACCGGCGGCACACAGATACGCAGTATTTT. Translation: CASDRRHTDTQYF.

The J gene is TRBJ1-1, the V gene TRBV2; D unresolved. The V and J ends lost 8 bases and 11 bases respectively, with 18 bases between them. Per germline, CDR1 SNHLY and CDR2 FYNNEI. This CDR3 is built from 12 residues. CDR3 sequence: CASRQAGIVAFF. DNA of the CDR3: TGTGCCAGCCGGCAGGCAGGCATCGTCGCTTTCTTT.

This chain links TRBV28 with TRBJ2-1, with D possibly matching TRBD2 (5 bases). Germline CDR1 reads MDHEN; CDR2 reads SYDVKM. The CDR3 extends over 13 amino acids. The V end was cut by 2 bases, the J end by 4 bases, with 6 bases between. The DNA for the CDR3 is TGTGCCAGCAGTTTAAGCGGATACAATGAGCAGTTCTTC. This translates into CASSLSGYNEQFF.

As DNA, the CDR3 is TGTGCCTGGAGTGTTGGGGGAGGAACAGAGACCCAGTACTTC. It yields the protein CAWSVGGGTETQYF. This chain uses TRBV30 with TRBJ2-5; a weak D match, TRBD2 (6 bases). Germline V CDR1 and CDR2: GTSNPN, SVGIG (reference sequence). The CDR3 has 14 amino acids. Trimming stripped 0 bases from V and 4 bases from J, with 12 bases between.

CDR3 loop: CASSLSGGQETQYF. CDR3 coding DNA: TGTGCCAGCAGTTTATCAGGGGGCCAAGAGACCCAGTACTTC. V gene TRBV28 combines with J gene TRBJ2-5; 7 bases agree with TRBD1. V lost 1 base to trimming and J lost 1 base; unmatched junction nucleotides: 0. The CDR3 consists of 14 residues. Per germline, CDR1 MDHEN and CDR2 SYDVKM.